This T cell receptor beta chain came from a study of vaccination and CD4 T cells after COVID-19. The wider study: Cultures designated as controls were supplied with a CEFX pool, an HIV-1 Nef pool, or no peptide. Study-level findings and limits: Investigators enrolled relatively few convalescent patients and included no early post-infection timepoints. The median SARS-CoV-2-reactive clonotype number increased from 21 to 38, without statistical significance.

Researchers used the Oncomine TCR Beta short-read assay to sequence DNA from cultured CD4+ T cells. MiXCR was run by TCRdb on the PCR reads, yielding one entry per CDR3 protein. Among roughly 20,000 distinct CDR3 sequences listed, under 45% were seen once. On this clonotype itself: The target antigen is unknown.

Germline-derived CDR1 and CDR2 are MNHEY and SMNVEV (reference sequence). V was shortened by 5 bases and J by 7 bases, with 17 bases between the two germline ends. The CDR3 has 14 amino acids. Treatment noted: 10-day PBMC culture with coronavirus spike peptide pools or control peptides (ViraFEST assay). Sequencing was performed on CD4+ T cells from blood, cultured in vitro, taken before SARS-CoV-2 vaccination. The chain joins TRBV27 to TRBJ1-1; D remains unclear. This sequence originates from a human donor who had recovered from COVID-19. CDR3 bases: TGTGCCAGCAGTCTACGCCCGAGGTCGAGTGAAGCTTTCTTT. This codes for CASSLRPRSSEAFF.